This TCR beta chain was obtained from a study of cytomegalovirus exposure and HLA in healthy donors. Details on this clone: Its antigen is undetermined.

This PCR relied on a set of 60 Vbeta primers and 13 Jbeta primers. The authors' processing: A follow-up analysis tallied about 80 million unique TCR beta chains, 9 million to 11 million shared. Profiling relied on immunoSEQ multiplex PCR, and the TCRdb table lists in-frame clones only, not all of them. The DNA was the basis for D and trimming; V, J and clone size are from that table. The repertoire has some 180,000 clones, about three quarters of them found once; the top ten carry less than 4.5%. The germline gives CDR1 GTSNPN, CDR2 SVGIG (reference sequence). The CDR3 is 11 residues long. General observations from the study: Three CMV-associated chains were confirmed in vitro to be specific for CMV antigens. Later on, an analysis showed TCR association rates differing by HLA locus, with DRB1 the most and HLA-C the fewest.

The TCR originated in a woman in her fifties or sixties in good health and CMV-seropositive. Sequencing used PBMCs. The chain employs TRBV30 and TRBJ2-5; 7 nucleotides match TRBD1. The assigned J gene may be wrong: the sequence end matches TRBJ2-7 better. CDR3 nucleotides: TGTGCCTGGGACAGGGCTGGCGAGCAGTACTTC. Its translation is CAWDRAGEQYF.